A selection of T cell receptor beta chains follows, all from one sample in a study of type 1 regulatory T cells. TCRdb ran MiXCR on the reads and lists one entry per CDR3 protein. Of 90,000 to 100,000 distinct CDR3 sequences in the sample, about a third were seen once. Sequencing was done on a sample of CD4+ T cells, either the whole sample or a sorted fraction (not recorded which). The receptors stem from a human donor in good health. Both conserved end residues are part of each CDR3. Fields, in order: J gene, clone size, V gene, D gene, CDR3 protein, CDR3 DNA. A D gene is named only where the DNA matches it firmly. The size of a clone is reported for some rows only, either as once, few or many, or as a class for expanded clones.

>TRBJ2-5|-|TRBV11-2|TRBD2
CASTSGGPETQYF
TGTGCCAGCACCTCGGGGGGTCCAGAGACCCAGTACTTC
>TRBJ2-3|-|TRBV27|TRBD1
CASRFPGQGTDTQYF
TGTGCCAGCAGATTTCCCGGACAGGGCACAGATACGCAGTATTTT
>TRBJ2-1|-|TRBV5-4|-
CASSVPGPSYNEQFF
TGTGCCAGCAGCGTTCCGGGACCTTCCTACAATGAGCAGTTCTTC
>TRBJ2-5|-|TRBV30|-
CAWSQSEGYQETQYF
TGTGCCTGGAGCCAATCCGAGGGGTACCAAGAGACCCAGTACTTC
>TRBJ1-6|-|TRBV29-1|-
CSAREAHNSPLHF
TGCAGCGCCCGGGAGGCTCATAATTCACCCCTCCACTTT
>TRBJ1-2|-|TRBV5-1|-
CASSVTEANYGYTF
TGCGCCAGCAGCGTGACAGAAGCTAACTATGGCTACACCTTC
>TRBJ2-1|-|TRBV14|TRBD2
CASSHLRGSFNNEQFF
TGTGCCAGCAGCCATTTACGCGGGAGTTTCAACAATGAGCAGTTCTTC
>TRBJ1-3|few|TRBV7-2|-
CASSLASGNTIYF
TGTGCCAGCAGCTTAGCTTCTGGAAACACCATATATTTT
>TRBJ2-1|-|TRBV9|TRBD2
CASSVGGRATEQFF
TGTGCCAGCAGCGTCGGGGGGAGGGCCACCGAGCAGTTCTTC
>TRBJ2-5|-|TRBV7-9|TRBD2
CASSLGRFAGGGQETQYF
TGTGCCAGCAGCTTAGGGAGGTTTGCGGGAGGAGGACAAGAGACCCAGTACTTC
>TRBJ2-1|few|TRBV4-2|TRBD2
CASSQALAEYNEQFF
TGTGCCAGCAGCCAAGCACTAGCGGAGTACAATGAGCAGTTCTTC
>TRBJ2-5|-|TRBV28|-
CASSFGPGQGLRETQYF
TGTGCCAGCAGTTTTGGCCCCGGGCAGGGCCTGAGGGAGACCCAGTACTTC
>TRBJ2-1|few|TRBV7-2|TRBD2
CASSPPGLAGAEQFF
TGTGCCAGCAGCCCGCCGGGACTAGCGGGAGCTGAGCAGTTCTTC
>TRBJ2-1|-|TRBV5-4|-
CASSTPGLPFNEQFF
TGTGCCAGCAGCACTCCGGGACTGCCCTTCAATGAGCAGTTCTTC